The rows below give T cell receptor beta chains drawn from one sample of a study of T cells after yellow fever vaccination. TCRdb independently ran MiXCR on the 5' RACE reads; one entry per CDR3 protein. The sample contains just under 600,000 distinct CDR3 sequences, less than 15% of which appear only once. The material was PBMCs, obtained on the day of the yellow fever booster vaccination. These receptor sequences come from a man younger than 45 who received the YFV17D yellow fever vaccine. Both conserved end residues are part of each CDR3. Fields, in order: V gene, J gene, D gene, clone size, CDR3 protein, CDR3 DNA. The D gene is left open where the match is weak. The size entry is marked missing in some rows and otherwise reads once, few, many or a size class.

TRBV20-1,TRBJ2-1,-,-,CSARDTRERDEQFF,TGCAGTGCTAGAGATACGCGGGAACGGGATGAGCAGTTCTTC
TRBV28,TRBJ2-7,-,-,CASRSDSYPSYEQYF,TGTGCCAGCAGATCCGACAGTTACCCGTCCTACGAGCAGTACTTC
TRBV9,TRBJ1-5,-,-,CASSVGWGLNQPQHF,TGTGCCAGCAGCGTAGGTTGGGGGCTCAATCAGCCCCAGCATTTT
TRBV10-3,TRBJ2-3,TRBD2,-,CAISLSGSGTDTQYF,TGTGCCATCAGCCTCAGCGGGAGCGGCACAGATACGCAGTATTTT
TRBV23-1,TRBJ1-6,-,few,CASSLMSGLGISPLHF,TGCGCCAGCAGCCTCATGTCAGGGCTGGGAATTTCACCCCTCCACTTT
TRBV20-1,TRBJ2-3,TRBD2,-,CSAGLAETSTDTQYF,TGCAGTGCAGGACTAGCGGAGACTAGCACAGATACGCAGTATTTT
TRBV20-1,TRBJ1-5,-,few,CSASWATDQPQHF,TGCAGTGCTAGTTGGGCCACCGATCAGCCCCAGCATTTT
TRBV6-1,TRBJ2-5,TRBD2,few,CASIAGPGLAGGYQETQYF,TGTGCCAGCATCGCGGGCCCGGGACTAGCGGGAGGGTACCAAGAGACCCAGTACTTC
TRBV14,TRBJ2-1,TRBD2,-,CASRGTSGRYSYNEQFF,TGTGCCAGCAGGGGGACTAGCGGGAGGTACTCCTACAATGAGCAGTTCTTC
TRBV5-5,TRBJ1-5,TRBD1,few,CASSSGTGHSNQHF,TGTGCCAGCAGTTCCGGGACAGGCCACTCGAACCAGCATTTT
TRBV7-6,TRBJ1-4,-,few,CASSLIGGEKLFF,TGTGCCAGCAGCTTAATAGGTGGAGAAAAACTGTTTTTT
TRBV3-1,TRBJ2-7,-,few,CASSQVGGSSYEQYF,TGTGCCAGCAGCCAAGTTGGCGGTAGCTCCTACGAGCAGTACTTC
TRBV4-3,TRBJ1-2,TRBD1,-,CASSQQGVAGYTF,TGCGCCAGCAGCCAACAGGGGGTTGCGGGCTACACCTTC
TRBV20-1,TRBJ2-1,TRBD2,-,CSARGGLAGYNEQFF,TGCAGTGCTAGGGGGGGACTAGCCGGCTACAATGAGCAGTTCTTC
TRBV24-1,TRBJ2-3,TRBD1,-,CATSDAEGAGDTQYF,TGTGCCACCAGTGATGCCGAGGGGGCCGGGGATACGCAGTATTTT
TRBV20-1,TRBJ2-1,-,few,CSASGQSSYNEQFF,TGCAGTGCTAGCGGGCAGAGCTCCTACAATGAGCAGTTCTTC
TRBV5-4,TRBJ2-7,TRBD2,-,CASSWGGTSGYEQYF,TGTGCCAGCAGCTGGGGCGGGACTAGCGGGTACGAGCAGTACTTC
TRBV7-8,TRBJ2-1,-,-,CASSGSYYNEQFF,TGTGCCAGCAGCGGGTCTTACTACAATGAGCAGTTCTTC
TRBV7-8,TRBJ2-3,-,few,CASSVLGASTDTQYF,TGTGCCAGCAGCGTACTCGGTGCTAGCACAGATACGCAGTATTTT
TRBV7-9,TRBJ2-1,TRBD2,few,CASSGIGLAFYEQFF,TGTGCCAGCAGCGGGATTGGACTAGCCTTCTATGAGCAGTTCTTC
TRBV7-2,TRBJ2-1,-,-,CASSLAFDRRTYNEQFF,TGTGCCAGCAGCTTAGCGTTCGATCGACGCACCTACAATGAGCAGTTCTTC
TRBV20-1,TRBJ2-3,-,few,CSARESHQSTTDTQYF,TGCAGTGCTAGAGAATCCCATCAGTCAACCACAGATACGCAGTATTTT
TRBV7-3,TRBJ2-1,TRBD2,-,CASSSPGLDGGQFF,TGTGCCAGCAGCTCCCCGGGACTAGACGGAGGGCAGTTCTTC
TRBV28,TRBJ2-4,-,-,CASSLGTPGVDIQYF,TGTGCCAGCAGTTTAGGGACACCGGGGGTGGACATTCAGTACTTC
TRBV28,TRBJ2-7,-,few,CASSSVFYEQYF,TGTGCCAGCAGCTCGGTCTTCTACGAGCAGTACTTC
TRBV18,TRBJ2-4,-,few,CASSPYKGHNIQYF,TGTGCCAGCTCACCATATAAAGGGCATAACATTCAGTACTTC
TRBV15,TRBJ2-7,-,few,CATSGNPYEQYF,TGTGCCACCTCCGGGAACCCCTACGAGCAGTACTTC
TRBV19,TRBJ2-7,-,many,CASSIEGTRTAYEQYF,TGTGCCAGTAGTATAGAAGGAACCCGAACCGCCTACGAGCAGTACTTC
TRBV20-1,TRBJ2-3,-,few,CSACPRGTDTQYF,TGCAGTGCCTGCCCTCGGGGGACAGATACGCAGTATTTT
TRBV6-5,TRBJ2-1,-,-,CASSYAVDIPAYNEQFF,TGTGCCAGCAGTTACGCGGTCGACATCCCGGCCTACAATGAGCAGTTCTTC
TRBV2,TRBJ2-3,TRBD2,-,CASSVGLAVTDTQYF,TGTGCCAGCAGTGTGGGACTAGCGGTAACAGATACGCAGTATTTT
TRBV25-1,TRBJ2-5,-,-,CASSRLGGGAETQYF,TGTGCCAGCAGCCGCCTCGGCGGGGGCGCAGAGACCCAGTACTTC
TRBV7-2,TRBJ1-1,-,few,CASSSKRAGLMNTEAFF,TGTGCCAGCAGCTCTAAAAGGGCAGGGCTGATGAACACTGAAGCTTTCTTT
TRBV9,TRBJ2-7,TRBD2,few,CASSPSGSTPGEQYF,TGTGCCAGCAGTCCGAGCGGGAGTACCCCAGGCGAGCAGTACTTC
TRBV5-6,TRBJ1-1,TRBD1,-,CASSLPGQGIATEAFF,TGTGCCAGCAGCTTGCCGGGACAGGGGATAGCCACTGAAGCTTTCTTT
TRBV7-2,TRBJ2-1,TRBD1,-,CASSFSPGGRSYNEQFF,TGTGCCAGCAGCTTTAGCCCAGGGGGAAGGTCCTACAATGAGCAGTTCTTC
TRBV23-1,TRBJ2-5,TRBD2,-,CASSQSGRLAGDQETQYF,TGCGCCAGCAGTCAATCAGGGAGACTAGCGGGAGACCAAGAGACCCAGTACTTC
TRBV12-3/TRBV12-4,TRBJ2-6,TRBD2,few,CASSPQPGTRSSGANVLTF,TGTGCCAGCAGTCCACAACCCGGGACTAGGTCCTCTGGGGCCAACGTCCTGACTTTC